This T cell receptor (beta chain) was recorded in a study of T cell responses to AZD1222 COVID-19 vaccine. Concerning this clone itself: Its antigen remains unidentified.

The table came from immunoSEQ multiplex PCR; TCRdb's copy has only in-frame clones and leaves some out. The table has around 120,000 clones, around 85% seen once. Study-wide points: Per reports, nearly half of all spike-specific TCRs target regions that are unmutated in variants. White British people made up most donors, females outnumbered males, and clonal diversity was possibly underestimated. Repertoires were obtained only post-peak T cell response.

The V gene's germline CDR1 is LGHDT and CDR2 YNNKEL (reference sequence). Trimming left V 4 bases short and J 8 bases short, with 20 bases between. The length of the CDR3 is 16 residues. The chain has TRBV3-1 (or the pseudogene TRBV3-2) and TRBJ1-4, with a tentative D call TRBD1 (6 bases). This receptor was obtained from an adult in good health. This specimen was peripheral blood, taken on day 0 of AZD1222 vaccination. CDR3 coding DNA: TGTGCCAGCAGCCCGGCAGGGGAACGATTGGGGGAAAAACTGTTTTTT. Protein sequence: CASSPAGERLGEKLFF.